This is a list of T cell receptor beta chains from one sample in a study of OX40 agonist ivuxolimab in advanced cancers. The data were produced by immunoSEQ multiplex PCR, yet TCRdb's version contains in-frame clones alone and is incomplete. Here the sample spans about 110,000 clones, 90% being singletons. Sequencing was performed on CD4+ or CD8+ T cells sorted from blood, taken in a trial of the OX40 agonist ivuxolimab. Source of these receptors: an adult with an advanced solid tumor such as melanoma, head and neck, liver or kidney cancer. CDR3s include the opening cysteine and the closing phenylalanine or tryptophan. The D gene is left open where the match is weak. The size of a clone is reported for some rows only, either as once, few or many, or as a class for expanded clones.

V: TRBV7-9; size: .; D: .; J: TRBJ1-3; DNA: TGTGCCAGCAGAGACCAGGACGGAATCTCTGGAAACACCATATATTTT; CDR3: CASRDQDGISGNTIYF
V: TRBV5-4; size: .; D: TRBD2; J: TRBJ2-2; DNA: TGTGCCAGCAGCGCCTCTAGCGGGGGGGCCCGGGAGCTGTTTTTT; CDR3: CASSASSGGARELFF
V: TRBV6-5; size: .; D: .; J: TRBJ1-4; DNA: TGTGCGGGGGGGGCAGGGAGTAATGAAAAACTGTTTTTT; CDR3: CAGGAGSNEKLFF
V: TRBV18; size: once; D: .; J: TRBJ2-7; DNA: TGTGCCAGCTCATTAAGACAGATCTCCTACGAGCAGTACTTC; CDR3: CASSLRQISYEQYF
V: TRBV14; size: .; D: TRBD1; J: TRBJ2-4; DNA: TGTGCCAGCAGCCCCAGGGACAGCCTAGCCAAAAACATTCAGTACTTC; CDR3: CASSPRDSLAKNIQYF
V: TRBV2; size: .; D: .; J: TRBJ2-3; DNA: TGTGCCAGCGTCGGGGTATCGGATACGCAGTATTTT; CDR3: CASVGVSDTQYF
V: TRBV10-3; size: .; D: TRBD1; J: TRBJ2-3; DNA: TGTGCCATCAGTGAGTCAGAGGGGGCGACAGATACGCAGTATTTT; CDR3: CAISESEGATDTQYF
V: TRBV7-2; size: .; D: TRBD2; J: TRBJ2-1; DNA: TGTGCCAGCAGCATCCTAGCGGGGAGCTCCTACAATGAGCAGTTCTTC; CDR3: CASSILAGSSYNEQFF
V: TRBV6-1; size: .; D: .; J: TRBJ1-5; DNA: TGTGCCAGCGGTGGGGGACGGGACAATCAGCCCCAGCATTTT; CDR3: CASGGGRDNQPQHF
V: TRBV7-2; size: once; D: .; J: TRBJ2-5; DNA: TGTGCCAGCAGCTTGGTGGAGACCCAGTACTTC; CDR3: CASSLVETQYF
V: TRBV19; size: few; D: .; J: TRBJ1-5; DNA: TGTGCCAGTACCTCAAAGGGGAACCAGCCCCAGCATTTT; CDR3: CASTSKGNQPQHF
V: TRBV6-1; size: few; D: .; J: TRBJ1-2; DNA: TGTGCCGCCGATGTGGCAGCAGCTAACTATGGCTACACCTTC; CDR3: CAADVAAANYGYTF
V: TRBV19; size: .; D: TRBD1; J: TRBJ2-7; DNA: TGTGCCAGTAGTCTCTCGCCTGGACAGGGGCGATACGAGCAGTACTTC; CDR3: CASSLSPGQGRYEQYF
V: TRBV29-1; size: once; D: .; J: TRBJ1-1; DNA: TGCAGCGTTGGTACAGTGGGTGCTGAAGCTTTCTTT; CDR3: CSVGTVGAEAFF
V: TRBV27; size: .; D: .; J: TRBJ1-1; DNA: TGTGCCAGCAGTATACAGGGAGGGATTTTCACTGAAGCTTTCTTT; CDR3: CASSIQGGIFTEAFF
V: TRBV30; size: .; D: .; J: TRBJ2-2; DNA: TGTGCCTGGATTCCACAGGGCGAACCCGGGGAGCTGTTTTTT; CDR3: CAWIPQGEPGELFF
V: TRBV5-1; size: .; D: TRBD1; J: TRBJ1-4; DNA: TGCGCCAGCAGGGACAGGATAACTAATGAAAAACTGTTTTTT; CDR3: CASRDRITNEKLFF
V: TRBV7-9; size: once; D: TRBD1; J: TRBJ1-2; DNA: TGTGCCAGCAGGGAACAGGGGGCGATTGCCTATGGAGGCTACACCTTC; CDR3: CASREQGAIAYGGYTF
V: TRBV30; size: .; D: .; J: TRBJ2-1; DNA: TGTGCCTCGGATCAACAGGGCCGGAATGAGCAGTTCTTC; CDR3: CASDQQGRNEQFF
V: TRBV27; size: .; D: TRBD1; J: TRBJ1-5; DNA: TGTGCCAGCAGTCCCACCGAACAGGGGGCAAGACAGCCCCAGCATTTT; CDR3: CASSPTEQGARQPQHF
V: TRBV6-5; size: .; D: .; J: TRBJ2-2; DNA: TGTGCCAGCAGCCTTACCCGGGCCGACACCGGGGAGCTGTTTTTT; CDR3: CASSLTRADTGELFF
V: TRBV10-3; size: .; D: TRBD2; J: TRBJ2-7; DNA: TGTGCCATCAGTGAGTCTAGACTAGCGGGGGCCTACGAGCAGTACTTC; CDR3: CAISESRLAGAYEQYF
V: TRBV30; size: .; D: TRBD2; J: TRBJ2-3; DNA: TGTGCCTATCAGCCGGGCGGGGGGGCGGCAGATACGCAGTATTTT; CDR3: CAYQPGGGAADTQYF
V: TRBV7-9; size: .; D: .; J: TRBJ1-2; DNA: TGTGCCAGCAGCGGCGAGGGGTACTATGGCTACACCTTC; CDR3: CASSGEGYYGYTF
V: TRBV6-5; size: .; D: TRBD1; J: TRBJ2-7; DNA: TGTGCCAGCAGACTCTCAGGACAGGGGGGCTACGAGCAGTACTTC; CDR3: CASRLSGQGGYEQYF
V: TRBV6-1; size: .; D: TRBD1; J: TRBJ1-1; DNA: TGTGCCACCCTAACAGGGGGCCTAAGGAACACTGAAGCTTTCTTT; CDR3: CATLTGGLRNTEAFF
V: TRBV28; size: once; D: .; J: TRBJ1-4; DNA: TGTGCCAGCAGGGGGGGGAGTGGTGAAAAACTGTTTTTT; CDR3: CASRGGSGEKLFF
V: TRBV6-5; size: .; D: TRBD1; J: TRBJ1-6; DNA: TGTGCCAGCAGCCAGGGACAGAAGAATTCACCCCTCCACTTT; CDR3: CASSQGQKNSPLHF
V: TRBV7-2; size: .; D: TRBD1; J: TRBJ1-4; DNA: TGTGCCAGCAGCATAGGACAGGGACAGAGTGAAAAACTGTTTTTT; CDR3: CASSIGQGQSEKLFF
V: TRBV28; size: .; D: .; J: TRBJ2-1; DNA: TGTGCCAGCAGACACGACAGGTATGAGCAGTTCTTC; CDR3: CASRHDRYEQFF
V: TRBV29-1; size: few; D: .; J: TRBJ2-3; DNA: TGCAGCGTTGGGAGGACAGATACGCAGTATTTT; CDR3: CSVGRTDTQYF
V: TRBV11-2; size: .; D: .; J: TRBJ1-2; DNA: TGTGCCAGCAGCTTTCCTCCGGCTAGGGCCGCTCATGGCTACACCTTC; CDR3: CASSFPPARAAHGYTF
V: TRBV7-2; size: .; D: .; J: TRBJ1-2; DNA: TGTGCCAGCAGCTTACGTGGGGATGGCTACACCTTC; CDR3: CASSLRGDGYTF
V: TRBV28; size: .; D: TRBD2; J: TRBJ2-7; DNA: TGTGCCAGCAGTTACCGCGGGGGGGCCTACGAGCAGTACTTC; CDR3: CASSYRGGAYEQYF
V: TRBV5-1; size: .; D: TRBD2; J: TRBJ2-1; DNA: TGCGCCAGCAGCTTGAAAGCGGGGGGAAACAATGAGCAGTTCTTC; CDR3: CASSLKAGGNNEQFF
V: TRBV7-2; size: .; D: .; J: TRBJ1-4; DNA: TGTGCCAGCAGCCTCTTTGAGGGGGGTGAAAAACTGTTTTTT; CDR3: CASSLFEGGEKLFF
V: TRBV4-2; size: once; D: TRBD1; J: TRBJ1-1; DNA: TGTGCCAGCAGCCAAAGAGGATCAGGGGGCTCGGCTTTCTTT; CDR3: CASSQRGSGGSAFF
V: TRBV7-2; size: .; D: .; J: TRBJ1-1; DNA: TGTGCCAGCAGCTTAGACAGGATGAACACTGAAGCTTTCTTT; CDR3: CASSLDRMNTEAFF
V: TRBV7-9; size: .; D: .; J: TRBJ2-7; DNA: TGTGCCAGCAGCTTCTCCTACGAGCAGTACTTC; CDR3: CASSFSYEQYF
V: TRBV2; size: .; D: TRBD2; J: TRBJ2-5; DNA: TGTGCCGCTTCTAGCGGGGGCCAAGAGACCCAGTACTTC; CDR3: CAASSGGQETQYF
V: TRBV7-2; size: .; D: .; J: TRBJ1-1; DNA: TGTGCCAGCAGCTTAGACAGCAATCAAGCTTTCTTT; CDR3: CASSLDSNQAFF
V: TRBV28; size: .; D: TRBD1; J: TRBJ1-5; DNA: TGTGCCAGCACACGGCAGGGGGCGGGTCAGCCCCAGCATTTT; CDR3: CASTRQGAGQPQHF